The clone carrying this TCR beta chain was recorded at least ten times. Its antigen remains unknown. This sample was taken from a study of T cells in Graves' hyperthyroidism and ophthalmopathy. General study points: Most expanded thyroid clonotypes above 0.001 recurred in blood.

Amplified regions were TCR beta CDR3 sequences from RNA transcripts. When the TCR CDR3 underwent first-round RT-PCR, the HTBI primer set was used. TCRdb called the multiplex PCR reads again in MiXCR, with one record for every CDR3 protein. The sample yields roughly 500,000 distinct CDR3 sequences, around 46% seen once. Exclusion followed for patients with uncontrolled infection, other autoimmune disease, pregnancy or lactation. Input material: peripheral blood or thyroid tissue (not recorded which). The TCR was taken from an adult woman with Graves' disease, either hyperthyroidism or ophthalmopathy (not recorded which).

The CDR3 is CASSLGASGRSYEQYF. CDR3 DNA sequence: TGTGCCAGCAGCTTAGGGGCTAGCGGGAGGTCCTACGAGCAGTACTTC. The rearrangement links TRBV7-2 to TRBJ2-7; 11 bases line up with TRBD2. Losses at the gene ends were 1 base for V and 1 base for J; bases not matched to a gene: 3. Germline-derived CDR1 and CDR2 are SGHTA and FQGNSA. CDR3 size: 16 residues.